Each of the 30 T cell receptor beta chains below was sequenced from the same sample in a study of blood T cell repertoires in COVID-19. Sequencing was performed with immunoSEQ multiplex PCR; in TCRdb, only in-frame clones are kept and a portion is missing. This sample has about 270,000 clones; around 86% occur once, and the top ten carry 8.5% to 9%. The sequencing sample was made of peripheral blood. The receptors were gathered from a man aged 35-49 years with active or convalescent COVID-19.

The chain links TRBV24-1 to TRBJ1-5, with D uncertain. Germline values: CDR1 KGHDR, CDR2 SFDVKD. The V end lost 8 bases, the J end lost 1 base, and 8 bases lay between the germline ends. The CDR3 covers 13 residues. CDR3: CATNSGSNQPQHF. CDR3 nucleotide sequence: TGTGCCACCAACAGTGGGAGCAATCAGCCCCAGCATTTT.

This chain joins TRBV6-5 and TRBJ2-3; 7 positions match TRBD1. The V gene end was trimmed by 10 bases and the J gene end by 5 bases; junction bases not matched to a gene: 9. Germline CDR1 reads MNHEY; CDR2 reads SVGAGI. The CDR3 runs to 13 residues. The CDR3: CATEKRQGDTQYF. The CDR3 DNA reads as TGTGCCACCGAAAAAAGACAGGGAGATACGCAGTATTTT.

This clone was detected only a few times. CDR3 nucleotide sequence: TGTGCCAGCAGCGTAACGGGGAATCAGCCCCAGCATTTT. Residues: CASSVTGNQPQHF. The chain couples TRBV9 to TRBJ1-5; no definite D call. Trimming removed 1 base at V and 4 bases at J, with 6 bases between. This CDR3 is built from 13 residues. Germline V CDR1 and CDR2: SGDLS, YYNGEE.

V is TRBV12-3 or TRBV12-4 and J is TRBJ2-5, with a weak D call TRBD2 (6 bases). This CDR3 has 13 residues. V dropped 3 bases and J dropped 3 bases, with 8 bases sitting between them. The CDR3 loop is CASSFPGEETQYF. The CDR3 coding sequence is TGTGCCAGCAGTTTTCCGGGGGAAGAGACCCAGTACTTC.

This rearrangement joins TRBV15 to TRBJ2-7; 11 positions agree with TRBD2. Losses at the gene ends were 5 bases for V and 4 bases for J; bases not matched to a gene: 7. Germline CDR1 and CDR2: LNHNV and YYDKDF (reference sequence). CDR3 size: 15 residues. CDR3 coding DNA: TGTGCCACCAGCTCCCCCGGGACTAGCGGATACGAGCAGTACTTC. Its translation is CATSSPGTSGYEQYF.

A single count supports this clone. The chain recombines TRBV7-3 with TRBJ2-7; 7 nucleotides agree with TRBD1. The germline V gene encodes CDR1 SGHTA and CDR2 FQGTGA. V lost 5 bases and J lost 2; bases outside the gene matches: 6. This CDR3 comprises 14 residues. The CDR3 protein is CASSPRQGAYEQYF. The CDR3 nucleotides read TGTGCCAGCAGCCCCAGACAGGGCGCCTACGAGCAGTACTTC. Supplemented by reference TRBV7-3 and TRBJ2-7, the full variable domain reads GAGVSQTPSNKVTEKGKYVELRCDPISGHTALYWYRQSLGQGPEFLIYFQGTGAADDSGLPNDRFFAVRPEGSVSTLKIQRTERGDSAVYLCASSPRQGAYEQYFGPGTRLTVT.

The chain combines TRBV28 with TRBJ1-1, with 11 bases identical to TRBD1. V lost 6 bases and J lost 3; bases outside the gene matches: 9. The CDR3 is made up of 16 amino acids. Germline V gene lookup returns CDR1 MDHEN and CDR2 SYDVKM. The CDR3: CASSQDRGRIYTEAFF. CDR3 sequence (DNA): TGTGCCAGCAGCCAGGACAGGGGGCGCATATACACTGAAGCTTTCTTT. The full variable domain, completed using reference TRBV28 and TRBJ1-1, is DVKVTQSSRYLVKRTGEKVFLECVQDMDHENMFWYRQDPGLGLRLIYFSYDVKMKEKGDIPEGYSVSREKKERFSLILESASTNQTSMYLCASSQDRGRIYTEAFFGQGTRLTVV.

The chain joins TRBV19 to TRBJ1-1, with 7 bases that match TRBD1. J was trimmed by 6 bases and V by 8 bases; bases with no gene match: 6. The CDR3 sequence is 12 residues long. From germline, CDR1 is LNHDA and CDR2 SQIVND (reference sequence). The CDR3 sequence is CASSPRGSEAFF. CDR3 sequence (DNA): TGTGCCAGTTCCCCCAGGGGGTCTGAAGCTTTCTTT.

This clone was seen more than once but under ten times. The rearrangement links TRBV18 to TRBJ2-2; D remains unclear. Germline CDR1 reads KGHSH; CDR2 reads LQKENI. Trimming left V 1 base short and J 0 bases short, with 9 bases between. The CDR3 is 16 amino acids. CDR3: CASSPQLTTNTGELFF. CDR3 nucleotides: TGTGCCAGCTCACCACAATTAACAACGAACACCGGGGAGCTGTTTTTT.

The gene calls are TRBV4-1 and TRBJ1-5, with D unresolved. Trimming pared 4 bases from V and 1 base from J, leaving 8 bases between. The germline V gene has CDR1 MGHRA and CDR2 YSYEKL. This CDR3 is built from 14 residues. The CDR3 protein is CASSPLRSNQPQHF. The CDR3 nucleotides read TGCGCCAGCAGCCCACTAAGGAGCAATCAGCCCCAGCATTTT.

Concerning this clone: The junction does not match germline at one end; this may be a read error. The chain recombines TRBV7-7 with TRBJ2-1, with D possibly being TRBD1 or TRBD2 (7 bases each). The CDR3 consists of 16 residues. The germline V gene encodes CDR1 SSHAT and CDR2 FNYEAQ (reference sequence). The CDR3 DNA reads as TGTGCTAGCAGCTTAGCGGGCAGGGGGGCCTACAATGAGCAGTTCTTC. Its translation is CASSLAGRGAYNEQFF.

The V call is TRBV5-6, the J call TRBJ2-7, with D perhaps matching TRBD1 (5 bases). The CDR3 extends over 15 amino acids. Trimming took off 4 bases at V and 6 bases at J, with 20 bases between the two ends. CDR1 SGHDT and CDR2 YYEEEE come from the germline V gene. This CDR3 is CASSPTRVLRSEQYF. Here the CDR3 DNA reads TGTGCCAGCAGCCCCACCAGGGTCCTACGGAGCGAGCAGTACTTC. Based on the CDR3 plus reference TRBV5-6 and TRBJ2-7, the full variable domain is DAGVTQSPTHLIKTRGQQVTLRCSPKSGHDTVSWYQQALGQGPQFIFQYYEEEERQRGNFPDRFSGHQFPNYSSELNVNALLLGDSALYLCASSPTRVLRSEQYFGPGTRLTVT.

This clone was observed a few times. Other DNA sequences in this specimen translate into the identical CDR3. The chain has TRBV5-1 and TRBJ2-7; weak D call: TRBD1 (6 bases). Trimming pared 0 bases from V and 5 bases from J, leaving 6 bases between. Germline values: CDR1 SGHRS, CDR2 YFSETQ. The CDR3 is 12 residues long. Here the CDR3 DNA reads TGCGCCAGCAGCTTGGCAGGGGACGAGCAGTACTTC. Protein product: CASSLAGDEQYF.

This clone appeared a few times. The chain joins TRBV30 to TRBJ1-2; 7 positions match TRBD1. The CDR3 is 16 residues long. Germline-derived CDR1 and CDR2 are GTSNPN and SVGIG (reference sequence). The V segment lost 3 bases and the J segment 0 bases; nucleotides outside the gene matches: 10. This chain's CDR3 is CAWRLGDRITNYGYTF. CDR3 coding DNA: TGTGCCTGGAGATTGGGGGACAGAATTACTAACTATGGCTACACCTTC.

The rearrangement joins TRBV21-1 to TRBJ1-5. TRBV21-1 is annotated as a pseudogene. This CDR3 has 19 residues. CDR3 sequence reads: CASRLGPYGGTDSNQPQHF. The CDR3 DNA sequence: TGTGCCAGCAGGCTAGGTCCTTATGGAGGTACGGATAGCAATCAGCCCCAGCATTTT.

The chain uses TRBV7-9 and TRBJ1-3; tentative D call: TRBD1 (5 bases). The CDR3 is 18 residues long. Germline loops: CDR1 SEHNR, CDR2 FQNEAQ (reference sequence). Trimming took 7 bases from V and 0 from J, leaving 22 bases between them. The DNA of the CDR3 is TGTGCCAGCATCGACCTAGGGACTCTCAAGAGCTCTGGAAACACCATATATTTT. Its translation: CASIDLGTLKSSGNTIYF.

The chain carries TRBV15 and TRBJ2-3, with a tentative D call TRBD2 (7 bases). Germline V gene data show CDR1 as LNHNV and CDR2 as YYDKDF (reference sequence). CDR3 length: 16 residues. The V gene lost 5 bases and the J gene lost 3 bases, with 18 bases spanning the gap. The CDR3 DNA sequence: TGTGCCACCAGCCCCTCCCCGGGGGGCGGGACAGATACGCAGTATTTT. Protein: CATSPSPGGGTDTQYF. The full variable domain, completed using reference TRBV15 and TRBJ2-3, is DAMVIQNPRYQVTQFGKPVTLSCSQTLNHNVMYWYQQKSSQAPKLLFHYYDKDFNNEADTPDNFQSRRPNTSFCFLDIRSPGLGDTAMYLCATSPSPGGGTDTQYFGPGTRLTVL.

For the CDR3, the DNA is TGTGCCAGCAGTACCCTAGGCCGTGGTGAGCAGTTCTTC. As protein: CASSTLGRGEQFF. The V gene is TRBV2, the J gene TRBJ2-1, with D unresolved. This CDR3 has 13 residues. CDR1 is SNHLY, CDR2 FYNNEI, per germline. V lost 5 bases, J lost 9 bases, and 14 bases lay in between. Combining the CDR3 with reference TRBV2 and TRBJ2-1 gives the whole variable domain EPEVTQTPSHQVTQMGQEVILRCVPISNHLYFYWYRQILGQKVEFLVSFYNNEISEKSEIFDDQFSVERPDGSNFTLKIRSTKLEDSAMYFCASSTLGRGEQFFGPGTRLTVL.

This rearrangement joins TRBV5-1 to TRBJ2-7; TRBD1 agrees at 11 bases. Trimming at V came to 4 bases and at J to 2 bases, leaving 2 bases not matched to a gene. The germline V gene encodes CDR1 SGHRS and CDR2 YFSETQ. This CDR3 is 14 amino acids long. The CDR3: CASSRGQGAYEQYF. CDR3 nucleotides: TGCGCCAGCAGCAGGGGACAGGGGGCCTACGAGCAGTACTTC.

The chain employs TRBV6-5 and TRBJ2-7, with D perhaps matching TRBD2 (6 bases). V lost 8 bases and J lost 3, with 14 bases in between. Looked up from germline, CDR1 is MNHEY and CDR2 is SVGAGI. CDR3 length: 13 residues. This CDR3 is CASRTGGGYEQYF. CDR3 nucleotide sequence: TGTGCCAGCCGGACCGGGGGAGGCTACGAGCAGTACTTC.

This clone was seen more than once but under ten times. The chain joins TRBV3-1 (or the pseudogene TRBV3-2) to TRBJ2-1; no definite D call. Trimming left V 0 bases short and J 3 bases short, with 15 bases between. The CDR3 covers 17 residues. Looked up from germline, CDR1 is LGHDT and CDR2 is YNNKEL (reference sequence). CDR3 sequence: CASSQESGVSYYNEQFF. In DNA, the CDR3 is TGTGCCAGCAGCCAAGAGAGTGGAGTCTCCTACTACAATGAGCAGTTCTTC.

This clone has just one count. The chain links TRBV5-5 to TRBJ1-2; the D gene is possibly TRBD1 (6 bases). Trimming removed 4 bases from V and 4 bases from J, with 17 bases in between. Germline V gives CDR1 SGHKS, CDR2 YYEKEE (reference sequence). The CDR3 extends over 15 amino acids. This CDR3 reads CASSPGQQISYGYTF. DNA for the CDR3: TGTGCCAGCAGCCCAGGACAGCAAATTTCCTATGGCTACACCTTC.

V is TRBV7-9 and J is TRBJ1-2; 9 bases line up with TRBD1. The V gene end was trimmed by 5 bases and the J gene end by 7 bases; junction bases not matched to a gene: 14. This CDR3 is 16 amino acids long. Germline V gives CDR1 SEHNR, CDR2 FQNEAQ (reference sequence). In DNA form, the CDR3 reads TGTGCCAGCAGCCCACAACCGGGACAGGGTATCCGTGGCTACACCTTC. Amino acid sequence: CASSPQPGQGIRGYTF.

The chain carries TRBV7-9 and TRBJ2-7; 10 nucleotides match TRBD1. CDR1 and CDR2 from the germline V gene are SEHNR and FQNEAQ (reference sequence). The CDR3 runs 15 residues. The trim removed 5 bases at V and 2 bases at J, leaving 6 bases unmatched. Here the CDR3 DNA reads TGTGCCAGCAGCCCGACGGGACAGGGGCCCTACGAGCAGTACTTC. It specifies CASSPTGQGPYEQYF.

A few counts support this clone. This chain uses TRBV5-1 with TRBJ2-2; D gene uncertain. This CDR3 spans 14 amino acids. Germline V lookup: CDR1 SGHRS, CDR2 YFSETQ. V was pared by 1 base and J by 2 bases, with 6 bases between. The CDR3 is CASSLRANTGELFF. The CDR3 DNA sequence: TGCGCCAGCAGCTTGCGAGCTAACACCGGGGAGCTGTTTTTT.

The chain uses TRBV5-6 and TRBJ1-5; D is undetermined. The V gene's germline CDR1 is SGHDT and CDR2 YYEEEE. V was trimmed by 3 bases and J by 6 bases, leaving 10 bases between them. The CDR3 has 13 amino acids. In nucleotides, the CDR3 is TGTGCCAGCAGCTCAGGCTCTGGTCAGCCCCAGCATTTT. It encodes CASSSGSGQPQHF.

The V call is TRBV6-5, the J call TRBJ1-2; 9 bases map to TRBD1. The ends lost 6 bases at V and 7 bases at J; junction bases unmatched: 12. This CDR3 is 15 amino acids long. Per germline, CDR1 MNHEY and CDR2 SVGAGI. Here the CDR3 reads CASSDPGQGFFGYTF. CDR3 sequence (DNA): TGTGCCAGCAGCGACCCGGGACAGGGATTTTTTGGCTACACCTTC.

The chain has TRBV24-1 and TRBJ2-7; D call uncertain. Trimming removed 12 bases from V and 1 base from J, with 6 bases in between. The CDR3 spans 10 residues. Germline lookup yields CDR1 KGHDR and CDR2 SFDVKD. CDR3 DNA sequence: TGTGCCCCCGTATCCTACGAGCAGTACTTC. Translation: CAPVSYEQYF.

The chain links TRBV6-1 to TRBJ1-5; D is uncertain. This CDR3 has 21 residues. The V gene lost 1 base and the J gene lost 0 bases, with 25 bases spanning the gap. CDR1 is MNHNS, CDR2 SASEGT, per germline. The CDR3 DNA is TGTGCCAGCAGTGAAGAAGGCGAATGCGGGCGCGGTATATATAGCAATCAGCCCCAGCATTTT. It encodes CASSEEGECGRGIYSNQPQHF.

The J gene is TRBJ2-7, the V gene TRBV29-1, with 7 bases identical to TRBD1. CDR3 length: 12 amino acids. With V trimmed by 4 bases and J by 4 bases, 4 bases remained unmatched. In germline, CDR1 is SQVTM, CDR2 ANQGSEA. CDR3: CSVGRQGYEQYF. CDR3 coding DNA: TGCAGCGTTGGTCGACAGGGATACGAGCAGTACTTC.